This entry lists 12 T cell receptor beta chains sequenced from one sample in a study of identical twins. TCRdb fed the 5' RACE reads into MiXCR, producing one record per CDR3 protein. Of 700,000 or so distinct CDR3 sequences listed, around 8.6% are singletons. The data also belong to a second study, concerning yellow fever vaccine responses in identical twins.

Sequencing input: PBMCs. The receptor set was obtained from a woman between 18 and 29 years old in good health.

This clonotype has ten or more counts. The chain carries TRBV24-1 and TRBJ2-7, with 10 bases that match TRBD2. Germline lookup yields CDR1 KGHDR and CDR2 SFDVKD. This CDR3 spans 15 amino acids. J lost 2 bases, V lost 2 bases, and 2 bases had no gene match. DNA for the CDR3: TGTGCCACCAGTGATTCCGGACTAGCGGCCTACGAGCAGTACTTC. Its translation is CATSDSGLAAYEQYF.

V gene TRBV7-9 combines with J gene TRBJ2-1, with D possibly being TRBD1 (6 bases). V lost 4 bases, J lost 0 bases, and 13 bases lay in between. The germline CDR1 and CDR2 sequences are SEHNR and FQNEAQ (reference sequence). This CDR3 is 16 amino acids long. The CDR3 protein is CASSSGTTYSYNEQFF. DNA of the CDR3: TGTGCCAGCAGCTCCGGGACAACCTACTCCTACAATGAGCAGTTCTTC. Supplemented by reference TRBV7-9 and TRBJ2-1, the full variable domain reads DTGVSQNPRHKITKRGQNVTFRCDPISEHNRLYWYRQTLGQGPEFLTYFQNEAQLEKSRLLSDRFSAERPKGSFSTLEIQRTEQGDSAMYLCASSSGTTYSYNEQFFGPGTRLTVL.

This clonotype was seen more than once but under ten times. J is TRBJ2-7 and V is TRBV20-1; no clear D gene. The V gene lost 4 bases and the J gene lost 2 bases, with 18 bases spanning the gap. Germline V CDR1 and CDR2: DFQATT, SNEGSKA (reference sequence). This CDR3 has 15 residues. The CDR3 DNA reads TGCAGTGCTACCCAAGTCGATCGGGCAACCTACGAGCAGTACTTC. Amino acid sequence: CSATQVDRATYEQYF.

The V gene is TRBV2, the J gene TRBJ2-3; weak D call: TRBD2 (6 bases). Trimming shortened V by 5 bases and J by 1 base, and 13 bases separated the two germline ends. The CDR3 sequence is 15 residues long. Per germline, CDR1 SNHLY and CDR2 FYNNEI. The CDR3 spells CASSTFSGGTDTQYF. CDR3 in DNA: TGTGCCAGCAGTACATTTTCGGGGGGCACAGATACGCAGTATTTT.

This chain connects TRBV10-3 to TRBJ2-3; 11 bases align to TRBD2. Germline V CDR1 and CDR2: ENHRY, SYGVKD. V shed 4 bases and J 6 bases; nucleotides not matched to a gene: 3. The CDR3 spans 14 residues. In nucleotides, the CDR3 is TGTGCCATCAGTGGACTAGCGGGGACCGATACGCAGTATTTT. Translated: CAISGLAGTDTQYF.

This clonotype was observed a few times. The rearrangement links TRBV28 to TRBJ1-2; D ambiguous. CDR3 length: 14 residues. The germline V gene encodes CDR1 MDHEN and CDR2 SYDVKM. V lost 1 base and J lost 4, with 10 bases in between. CDR3 amino acids: CASSLLAGSYGYTF. As DNA, the CDR3 is TGTGCCAGCAGTTTATTGGCTGGTTCCTATGGCTACACCTTC.

The rearrangement joins TRBV12-3 or TRBV12-4 to TRBJ2-1; D could derive from TRBD1 or TRBD2 (6 bases each). V dropped 7 bases and J dropped 8 bases, with 24 bases sitting between them. This CDR3 contains 16 residues. CDR3 DNA sequence: TGTGCCAGCACCACCTTCCCGGGACGGGGGCTTTATGAGCAGTTCTTC. Its protein is CASTTFPGRGLYEQFF.

The J gene is TRBJ1-1, the V gene TRBV5-1; D possibly corresponds to TRBD1 (5 bases). Germline CDR1 and CDR2: SGHRS and YFSETQ. This CDR3 comprises 15 residues. V was trimmed by 0 bases and J by 2 bases, leaving 11 bases between them. Here the CDR3 reads CASSLVGDPNTEAFF. The CDR3 DNA reads as TGCGCCAGCAGCTTGGTTGGGGACCCCAACACTGAAGCTTTCTTT. The entire variable domain, with the rest obtained from reference TRBV5-1 and TRBJ1-1, is as follows: KAGVTQTPRYLIKTRGQQVTLSCSPISGHRSVSWYQQTPGQGLQFLFEYFSETQRNKGNFPGRFSGRQFSNSRSEMNVSTLELGDSALYLCASSLVGDPNTEAFFGQGTRLTVV.

V and J are TRBV18 and TRBJ2-1; D uncertain. Trimming pared 2 bases from V and 9 bases from J, leaving 20 bases between. Germline CDR1 and CDR2: KGHSH and LQKENI. CDR3 length equals 16 residues. The CDR3 protein is CASSPTSVRPGREQFF. In DNA form, the CDR3 reads TGTGCCAGCTCACCAACGAGCGTCAGGCCGGGTCGTGAGCAGTTCTTC.

This clonotype occurred a few times. The rearrangement uses TRBV6-4 and TRBJ2-3, with a tentative D call TRBD1 (6 bases). V lost 3 bases, J lost 4 bases, and 8 bases lay in between. Germline lookup yields CDR1 MRHNA and CDR2 SNTAGT. The CDR3 spans 13 residues. CDR3 amino acids: CASSEQGSDTQYF. The CDR3 DNA is TGTGCCAGCAGTGAGCAGGGGTCAGATACGCAGTATTTT.

This chain joins TRBV11-2 and TRBJ2-1, with 9 positions matching TRBD2. V trimming: 4 bases; J trimming: 7 bases; junction bases outside the gene matches: 8. CDR1 SGHAT and CDR2 FQNNGV come from the germline V gene. The CDR3 totals 15 residues. The CDR3 spells CASSSQRGAGNEQFF. CDR3 nucleotide sequence: TGTGCCAGCAGCTCGCAGCGGGGGGCAGGGAATGAGCAGTTCTTC.

This clonotype was picked up a small number of times. The chain is built from TRBV6-1 and TRBJ2-2; D may be TRBD1 or TRBD2 (5 bases each). This CDR3 spans 14 amino acids. Germline CDR1 MNHNS, CDR2 SASEGT. Trimming took off 6 bases at V and 2 bases at J, with 10 bases between the two ends. Here the CDR3 DNA reads TGTGCCAGCAGGGGGGTTGGAAACACCGGGGAGCTGTTTTTT. Protein product: CASRGVGNTGELFF.